This T cell receptor beta chain is drawn from a study of PD-1 blockade in classical Hodgkin lymphoma. Across the study: Patients had nivolumab dosed at 3 mg/kg, delivered intravenously every 2 weeks.

The time point was: cycle 4 day 1 (C4D1), after less than seven weeks of nivolumab. Following autologous stem cell transplantation, relapse occurred in every patient, and exposure to brentuximab vedotin varied. The method was immunoSEQ multiplex PCR; TCRdb's version includes in-frame clones alone and lacks a portion of them. The sample includes about 5,000 clones, over 55% of them seen just once. This clone was seen more than once but under ten times. CDR1 and CDR2 from the germline V gene are SEHNR and FQNEAQ (reference sequence). The V gene lost 7 bases and the J gene lost 3 bases, with 13 bases spanning the gap. This CDR3 has 13 amino acids.

The sample consisted of peripheral blood mononuclear cells (PBMCs), taken before the fourth cycle of nivolumab. The source is a human donor with classical Hodgkin lymphoma. J is TRBJ2-7 and V is TRBV7-9; D call uncertain. DNA of the CDR3: TGTGCCAGCACCGAACTCCTCTACTACGAGCAGTACTTC. Translating gives CASTELLYYEQYF.